This passage covers 29 T cell receptor beta chains from one sample sequenced in a study of CD4 T cells in relation to SARS-CoV-2 and coronaviruses. Before the COVID-19 pandemic, during about 2010-2018, CD4+ T cells were taken from unexposed donors. Isolation of CD4+ T cells took place after less than 11 days in culture. Here immunoSEQ multiplex PCR was the method, and the copy in TCRdb shows in-frame clones only, minus some. The sample lists 20,000 or so clones; roughly 78% were seen once. Their antigens are not known. Sequenced sample: CD4+ T cells from PBMCs, cultured in vitro. The source is a human donor in good health.

CDR3 sequence (DNA): TGTGCCAGCAGCGTAGGGCAGGGGACGATTGGTGGCTACACCTTC. This gives the protein CASSVGQGTIGGYTF. V usage is TRBV9 and J usage is TRBJ1-2; possible D gene TRBD1, 6 bases. CDR1 and CDR2 from the germline V gene are SGDLS and YYNGEE. This CDR3 has 15 amino acids. Between the trimmed V and J ends, which lost 0 bases and 7 bases, there was a span of 16 bases.

The gene calls are TRBV19 and TRBJ2-7; D is possibly TRBD2 (6 bases). V was pared by 1 base and J by 6 bases, with 13 bases between. The CDR3 runs to 14 residues. The germline V gene has CDR1 LNHDA and CDR2 SQIVND (reference sequence). The CDR3, as DNA: TGTGCCAGTAGTATAGGTCGTCAGGGAGGCGAGCAGTACTTC. This codes for CASSIGRQGGEQYF.

This sequence joins TRBV27 and TRBJ2-2; 11 nucleotides match TRBD2. CDR1 MNHEY and CDR2 SMNVEV come from the germline V gene (reference sequence). The ends lost 6 bases at V and 6 bases at J; junction bases unmatched: 6. CDR3 length: 15 amino acids. The chain's CDR3 is CASRFSGRGSGELFF. As DNA, the CDR3 is TGTGCCAGCAGATTTAGCGGGAGGGGGTCCGGGGAGCTGTTTTTT.

This clone was found once. The chain joins TRBV5-1 to TRBJ1-2; 9 nucleotides line up with TRBD1. The CDR3 covers 15 residues. Germline assignment: CDR1 SGHRS and CDR2 YFSETQ. J gave up 7 bases and V 4 bases, and 11 bases lay outside the gene matches. CDR3 DNA: TGCGCCAGCAGCATAAGACAGGGGGAAATTGTTGGCTACACCTTC. This sequence encodes CASSIRQGEIVGYTF.

J is TRBJ1-2 and V is TRBV10-3, with D unclear. The CDR3 is made up of 12 amino acids. The V and J ends lost 2 bases and 7 bases respectively, with 8 bases between them. Per the germline V gene, CDR1 is ENHRY and CDR2 is SYGVKD. This chain's CDR3 is CAISEGIGGYTF. The CDR3 bases are TGTGCCATCAGTGAGGGAATAGGTGGCTACACCTTC.

The chain recombines TRBV11-3 with TRBJ2-7; D is possibly TRBD2 (7 bases). Germline CDR1 is SGHNT and CDR2 is YENEEA. This CDR3 region has 14 residues. V was pared by 5 bases and J by 2 bases, with 13 bases between. CDR3 amino acids: CASSEGDYPYEQYF. CDR3 nucleotide sequence: TGTGCCAGCAGCGAGGGGGACTACCCCTACGAGCAGTACTTC.

This clone was seen only a few times. The chain employs TRBV6-6 and TRBJ1-4, with TRBD1 as a possible D gene (5 bases). V was shortened by 3 bases and J by 8 bases, with 13 bases between the two germline ends. Germline CDR1 and CDR2: MNHNY and SVGAGI (reference sequence). The CDR3 is 14 amino acids. The CDR3 DNA sequence: TGTGCCAGCAGTTATATCGGGGGAGCGGAAAAACTGTTTTTT. Encoded protein: CASSYIGGAEKLFF.

The chain recombines TRBV7-9 with TRBJ1-4; a weak D match, TRBD1 (6 bases). With 0 bases removed from V and 5 bases from J, the gap between germline ends came to 13 bases. From germline, CDR1 is SEHNR and CDR2 FQNEAQ (reference sequence). This CDR3 is 16 amino acids long. In DNA, the CDR3 is TGTGCCAGCAGCTTAGCGTCAGGGGTAGCGAATGAAAAACTGTTTTTT. Its protein product is CASSLASGVANEKLFF.

This clone has a handful of counts. This CDR3 is CASSLPGGLNTEAFF. CDR3 DNA sequence: TGTGCCAGCAGCCTGCCGGGCGGGCTGAACACTGAAGCTTTCTTT. The chain has TRBV5-6 and TRBJ1-1; unclear D gene. Germline CDR1 SGHDT, CDR2 YYEEEE. The CDR3 contains 15 residues. V was clipped by 4 bases and J by 0 bases, with 13 bases between them.

V is TRBV7-9 and J is TRBJ2-5; maybe TRBD2 (6 bases). Trimming shortened V by 5 bases and J by 5 bases, and 18 bases separated the two germline ends. The germline CDR1 and CDR2 sequences are SEHNR and FQNEAQ (reference sequence). This CDR3 spans 15 amino acids. The CDR3, as DNA: TGTGCCAGCAGCGCGCTCGGGGGAACTTTGGAGACCCAGTACTTC. Amino acid sequence: CASSALGGTLETQYF.

V gene TRBV3-1 (or the pseudogene TRBV3-2) combines with J gene TRBJ1-1, with D maybe TRBD1 (5 bases). Germline loops: CDR1 LGHDT, CDR2 YNNKEL (reference sequence). Trimming removed 2 bases at V and 2 bases at J, with 15 bases between. The CDR3 contains 16 residues. The CDR3 DNA sequence: TGTGCCAGCAGCCAAAGATATCAGGGCAAAAACACTGAAGCTTTCTTT. It specifies CASSQRYQGKNTEAFF.

CDR3: CASSLKGFPELYEQYF. Written as DNA, the CDR3 is TGTGCCAGCAGTCTAAAGGGTTTCCCAGAGCTGTACGAGCAGTACTTC. The chain carries TRBV27 and TRBJ2-7, with unresolved D. CDR1 is MNHEY, CDR2 SMNVEV, per germline (reference sequence). The CDR3 extends over 16 amino acids. Trimming left V 5 bases short and J 4 bases short, with 21 bases between.

This chain uses TRBV30 with TRBJ2-5; no clear D gene. Between the trimmed V and J ends, which lost 5 bases and 3 bases, there was a span of 7 bases. This CDR3 has 11 residues. Germline V gene sequence: CDR1 GTSNPN, CDR2 SVGIG (reference sequence). CDR3 nucleotides: TGTGCCTGGGGGCATAAAGAGACCCAGTACTTC. Residues: CAWGHKETQYF.

The chain couples TRBV18 to TRBJ1-3; a possible D gene is TRBD1 (5 bases). V was pared by 0 bases and J by 6 bases, with 15 bases between. The CDR3 totals 16 residues. Germline V CDR1 and CDR2: KGHSH, LQKENI. CDR3 residues: CASSPPEGRVVNTIYF. The CDR3 coding sequence is TGTGCCAGCTCACCACCGGAGGGGCGAGTAGTAAACACCATATATTTT.

The chain couples TRBV9 to TRBJ1-3, with D hard to call. There are 15 residues in the CDR3. V was pared by 2 bases and J by 4 bases, with 13 bases between. CDR1 is SGDLS and CDR2 is YYNGEE in the germline V gene. CDR3 coding DNA: TGTGCCAGCAGCGTTGGGGAAGTGGGAGGAAACACCATATATTTT. It translates to CASSVGEVGGNTIYF.

The genes are TRBV24-1 and TRBJ2-2; TRBD1 aligns across 9 bases. CDR3 length equals 17 residues. V lost 7 bases to trimming and J lost 3 bases; unmatched junction nucleotides: 11. Germline V gene sequence: CDR1 KGHDR, CDR2 SFDVKD. The CDR3 region has the DNA TGTGCCACCAGCCAGAAGCCGGGACAGGGCTACACCGGGGAGCTGTTTTTT. As protein: CATSQKPGQGYTGELFF.

CDR3 DNA: TGTGCCAGTATCGGCGCGTCTGGGGCCAACGTCCTGACTTTC. It yields the protein CASIGASGANVLTF. The V call is TRBV19, the J call TRBJ2-6; D remains unclear. Germline V CDR1 and CDR2: LNHDA, SQIVND (reference sequence). Trimming shortened V by 7 bases and J by 1 base, and 8 bases separated the two germline ends. This CDR3 is 14 amino acids long.

The rearrangement joins TRBV24-1 to TRBJ2-5, with a weak D call TRBD1 (6 bases). The CDR3 spans 12 residues. CDR1 is KGHDR, CDR2 SFDVKD, per germline. V lost 5 bases and J 5 bases, leaving 8 bases between the germline ends. The CDR3 DNA sequence: TGTGCCACCAGTGTCACAGGGGAGACCCAGTACTTC. Encoded protein: CATSVTGETQYF.

V gene TRBV11-2 combines with J gene TRBJ1-1, with no clear D. In germline, CDR1 is SGHAT, CDR2 FQNNGV. The CDR3 sequence is 15 residues long. V was trimmed by 2 bases and J by 0 bases, leaving 10 bases between them. CDR3 residues: CASSLKGFVNTEAFF. For the CDR3, the DNA is TGTGCCAGCAGCTTAAAAGGTTTTGTGAACACTGAAGCTTTCTTT. The full variable domain, rest sourced from reference TRBV11-2 and TRBJ1-1, is EAGVAQSPRYKIIEKRQSVAFWCNPISGHATLYWYQQILGQGPKLLIQFQNNGVVDDSQLPKDRFSAERLKGVDSTLKIQPAKLEDSAVYLCASSLKGFVNTEAFFGQGTRLTVV.

The V gene is TRBV3-1 (or the pseudogene TRBV3-2), the J gene TRBJ2-2, with D perhaps matching TRBD2 (6 bases). This CDR3 contains 17 residues. Germline lookup yields CDR1 LGHDT and CDR2 YNNKEL (reference sequence). The V end lost 0 bases, the J end lost 0 bases, and 11 bases lay between the germline ends. CDR3 sequence: CASSQEADYTNTGELFF. The CDR3 DNA sequence: TGTGCCAGCAGCCAAGAAGCGGACTACACGAACACCGGGGAGCTGTTTTTT.

J is TRBJ1-2 and V is TRBV6-5; 9 nucleotides align to TRBD1. Trimming cost V 6 bases and J 4 bases; bases outside gene matches: 6. Germline CDR1 MNHEY, CDR2 SVGAGI. The CDR3 runs to 14 residues. CDR3 nucleotide sequence: TGTGCCAGCAGGCCGGGACAGGGAACCTATGGCTACACCTTC. It specifies CASRPGQGTYGYTF.

The chain links TRBV25-1 to TRBJ2-7, with TRBD1 matching 7 bases. With V trimmed by 3 bases and J by 3 bases, 2 bases remained unmatched. CDR3 size: 13 residues. In germline, CDR1 is MGHDK, CDR2 SYGVNS. CDR3 coding DNA: TGTGCCAGCAGTGAGGCAGGGGGCTACGAGCAGTACTTC. Residues: CASSEAGGYEQYF.

The chain couples TRBV28 to TRBJ1-5, with D possibly matching TRBD1 (6 bases). The ends were cut back, 10 bases at V and 4 bases at J, with 20 bases in the middle. The CDR3 loop spans 15 amino acids. The germline CDR1 and CDR2 sequences are MDHEN and SYDVKM. In nucleotides, the CDR3 is TGTGCCACCCGGAAACGGGGGGGCAGGAATCAGCCCCAGCATTTT. Translated: CATRKRGGRNQPQHF.

This chain uses TRBV28 with TRBJ1-6, with D possibly TRBD1 on 6 matching bases. Trimming took 5 bases from V and 6 from J, leaving 14 bases between them. Germline-derived CDR1 and CDR2 are MDHEN and SYDVKM. This CDR3 is built from 15 residues. CDR3 bases: TGTGCCAGCAGTGTTCTGCGAGGGGGTAATTCACCCCTCCACTTT. Protein sequence: CASSVLRGGNSPLHF.

The rearrangement joins TRBV5-1 to TRBJ2-3; 7 positions agree with TRBD1. CDR1 is SGHRS and CDR2 is YFSETQ in the germline V gene. The V gene end was trimmed by 4 bases and the J gene end by 4 bases; junction bases not matched to a gene: 12. The CDR3 runs to 16 residues. CDR3 sequence: CASSADRVGVADTQYF. In DNA form, the CDR3 reads TGCGCCAGCAGCGCCGACAGGGTTGGCGTAGCAGATACGCAGTATTTT.

The chain uses TRBV5-1 and TRBJ2-5; TRBD1 matches 8 bases. Germline V gene data show CDR1 as SGHRS and CDR2 as YFSETQ. The CDR3 runs 16 residues. V was pared by 2 bases and J by 1 base, with 7 bases of the junction left unmatched. CDR3 loop: CASSLDRGTGQETQYF. In nucleotides, the CDR3 is TGCGCCAGCAGCTTAGACAGGGGAACGGGCCAAGAGACCCAGTACTTC.

This chain connects TRBV9 to TRBJ2-7, with a weak D call TRBD2 (6 bases). CDR3 length: 14 amino acids. CDR1 and CDR2 from the germline V gene are SGDLS and YYNGEE. V lost 3 bases, J lost 2 bases, and 12 bases lay in between. CDR3: CASSAGGETYEQYF. The CDR3 DNA reads as TGTGCCAGCAGCGCGGGCGGGGAAACCTACGAGCAGTACTTC. The full variable domain, with the rest looked up from reference TRBV9 and TRBJ2-7, is DSGVTQTPKHLITATGQRVTLRCSPRSGDLSVYWYQQSLDQGLQFLIQYYNGEERAKGNILERFSAQQFPDLHSELNLSSLELGDSALYFCASSAGGETYEQYFGPGTRLTVT.

This clone was seen just once. The chain employs TRBV30 and TRBJ2-3; 12 bases line up with TRBD2. Germline lookup yields CDR1 GTSNPN and CDR2 SVGIG (reference sequence). This CDR3 has 18 amino acids. The trim removed 4 bases at V and 4 bases at J, leaving 15 bases unmatched. The CDR3 nucleotides read TGTGCCTGGATTGGGCTAGCGGGAGGGCTCACTAAGCCAGATACGCAGTATTTT. Protein sequence: CAWIGLAGGLTKPDTQYF.

V is TRBV19 and J is TRBJ2-7; perhaps TRBD2 as D (5 bases). V gave up 9 bases and J gave up 6 bases, with 21 bases separating them. The germline gives CDR1 LNHDA, CDR2 SQIVND (reference sequence). This CDR3 contains 14 residues. The CDR3 loop is CASSSVGDYSEQYF. For the CDR3, the DNA is TGTGCCAGCTCCAGTGTGGGAGATTATAGCGAGCAGTACTTC.